This T cell receptor beta chain is drawn from a study of T cell repertoires in cytomegalovirus infection. About the study: TCR beta signatures that were public indicated CMV infection and matching HLA type.

Germline V gene lookup returns CDR1 MDHEN and CDR2 SYDVKM. The CDR3 spans 15 residues. V was cut by 7 bases and J by 2 bases, with 18 bases left in between. Study outcomes and limitations: HLA-C-restricted CMV-specific TCR beta clonotypes were dominant in the ex vivo response.

Regarding this clonotype: The antigen remains unidentified.

TCRdb used MiXCR to reprocess the reads, holding one entry per CDR3 protein. Here the sample spans about 150,000 distinct CDR3 sequences, about a quarter being singletons. The rearrangement joins TRBV28 to TRBJ2-7, with D possibly being TRBD2 (5 bases). The TCR originated in a human donor in good health (CMV status not recorded). Some clones in this sample may be carry-over from other donors' samples. The sequencing sample was made of PBMCs. DNA of the CDR3: TGTGCCAGCACCCCCCTTTTGGACTCGGCCTACGAGCAGTACTTC. Translation: CASTPLLDSAYEQYF.